These 9 T cell receptor beta chains originate from one sample sequenced in a study of early T cells in non-severe SARS-CoV-2 infection. TCRdb passed the 5' RACE reads through MiXCR, listing each CDR3 protein once. The data show around 45,000 distinct CDR3 sequences, roughly 7.3% seen once. The specimen was whole blood. These receptors were collected from an adult who was a healthcare worker with PCR-confirmed SARS-CoV-2 infection or an uninfected control (not recorded which).

The chain links TRBV6-2 or TRBV6-3 to TRBJ1-1; 8 bases align to TRBD1. This CDR3 contains 13 residues. The germline V gene has CDR1 MNHEY and CDR2 SVGEGT. The V and J ends lost 6 bases and 5 bases, in that order; junction bases with no gene match: 5. For the CDR3, the DNA is TGTGCCAGCAGAATACAGGGGGGAACTGAAGCTTTCTTT. Translated: CASRIQGGTEAFF.

The chain is built from TRBV28 and TRBJ2-1; possibly TRBD2 for D (5 bases). There are 15 residues in the CDR3. Germline CDR1 reads MDHEN; CDR2 reads SYDVKM. V was trimmed by 7 bases and J by 0 bases, leaving 13 bases between them. DNA of the CDR3: TGTGCCAGCACCTTCGATCGGGGCTCCTACAATGAGCAGTTCTTC. Its protein is CASTFDRGSYNEQFF. Together with reference TRBV28 and TRBJ2-1, the CDR3 gives the full variable domain: DVKVTQSSRYLVKRTGEKVFLECVQDMDHENMFWYRQDPGLGLRLIYFSYDVKMKEKGDIPEGYSVSREKKERFSLILESASTNQTSMYLCASTFDRGSYNEQFFGPGTRLTVL.

This clonotype has a handful of counts. The CDR3 sequence is CASSYYRREYNEQFF. The CDR3 DNA reads TGTGCCAGCAGTTACTATCGCCGGGAATACAATGAGCAGTTCTTC. The chain combines TRBV6-5 with TRBJ2-1, with a weak D call TRBD2 (5 bases). Looked up from germline, CDR1 is MNHEY and CDR2 is SVGAGI. This CDR3 has 15 amino acids. Trimming stripped 1 base from V and 4 bases from J, with 11 bases between.

This clonotype has more than one count but fewer than ten. The rearrangement uses TRBV6-6 and TRBJ2-5, with 10 bases matching TRBD2. From germline, CDR1 is MNHNY and CDR2 SVGAGI (reference sequence). This CDR3 is built from 14 residues. V lost 7 bases, J lost 4 bases, and 6 bases stayed unmatched. CDR3 coding DNA: TGTGCCAGCACTTTACGGACTAGCGGAGAGACCCAGTACTTC. The encoded protein is CASTLRTSGETQYF.

This clonotype has just a few counts. The chain carries TRBV20-1 and TRBJ2-3; D is perhaps TRBD2 (6 bases). The CDR3 totals 12 residues. The germline V gene has CDR1 DFQATT and CDR2 SNEGSKA (reference sequence). The V end lost 5 bases, the J end lost 3 bases, and 9 bases lay between the germline ends. The CDR3 here is CSALGLTDTQYF. The CDR3 DNA reads as TGCAGTGCTCTCGGACTAACAGATACGCAGTATTTT.

The chain uses TRBV7-2 and TRBJ2-7; D might be TRBD1 (6 bases). The V gene lost 3 bases and the J gene lost 3 bases, with 24 bases spanning the gap. CDR3 length: 18 amino acids. Germline CDR1 SGHTA, CDR2 FQGNSA. For the CDR3, the DNA is TGTGCCAGCAGCTTCAGTTATAAAGGACAGACCTCACACTACGAGCAGTACTTC. This encodes CASSFSYKGQTSHYEQYF.

This clonotype was seen a few times. The chain carries TRBV7-9 and TRBJ2-5, with 8 bases matching TRBD1. The CDR3 contains 16 residues. J gave up 2 bases and V 3 bases, and 8 bases lay outside the gene matches. Germline V gene data show CDR1 as SEHNR and CDR2 as FQNEAQ (reference sequence). The CDR3 sequence is CASSFGQGYGQETQYF. The DNA of the CDR3 is TGTGCCAGCAGCTTCGGACAGGGCTACGGACAAGAGACCCAGTACTTC.

The table lists this clonotype with a few counts. The chain recombines TRBV10-3 with TRBJ2-7; D is unclear. The CDR3 has 12 amino acids. The V gene lost 4 bases and the J gene lost 3 bases, with 7 bases spanning the gap. CDR1 ENHRY and CDR2 SYGVKD come from the germline V gene. The CDR3 loop reads CAISGPSYEQYF. CDR3 DNA: TGTGCCATCAGTGGCCCGAGCTACGAGCAGTACTTC.

V and J are TRBV5-1 and TRBJ2-3; possible D gene TRBD1, 6 bases. Trimming shortened V by 3 bases and J by 7 bases, and 18 bases separated the two germline ends. CDR1 is SGHRS and CDR2 is YFSETQ in the germline V gene. The CDR3 extends over 15 amino acids. In nucleotides, the CDR3 is TGCGCCAGCAGCTACGGGGACACCCTGGGGAATACGCAGTATTTT. This sequence encodes CASSYGDTLGNTQYF.